This is a list of T cell receptor beta chains from one sample in a study of blood T cell repertoires in COVID-19. Repertoires were generated with immunoSEQ multiplex PCR, while TCRdb's copy carries only in-frame clones and drops some. The data show fewer than 150,000 clones, around 76% seen once. Material: peripheral blood. All receptors come from a man between 65 and 85 years old with acute or convalescent COVID-19. CDR3s include the opening cysteine and the closing phenylalanine or tryptophan. D genes are given only for firm matches. A row's size may be missing; if present it is once, few, many or a size class.

V gene	D gene	J gene	clone size	CDR3 DNA	CDR3 protein
TRBV3-1/TRBV3-2	.	TRBJ1-2	.	TGTGCCAGCAGCTACGGGGGGATCTATGGCTACACCTTC	CASSYGGIYGYTF
TRBV6-2/TRBV6-3	.	TRBJ1-2	.	TGTGCCAGCAGTTACGGACTGGACGATGGCTACACCTTC	CASSYGLDDGYTF
TRBV5-6	TRBD1	TRBJ1-5	.	TGTGCCAGCAGCTTACGTACAGGGGCGCGGGATCAGCCCCAGCATTTT	CASSLRTGARDQPQHF
TRBV5-4	.	TRBJ1-3	.	TGTGCCAGCAGAGGCGGGGGGGGAGCCGGAAACACCATATATTTT	CASRGGGGAGNTIYF
TRBV6-1	.	TRBJ1-6	.	TGTGCCAGCAGTGAGGCGGGGCCTAATTCACCCCTCCACTTT	CASSEAGPNSPLHF
TRBV2	.	TRBJ2-7	.	TGTGCCAGTAGGAGGGACTTGCTAGCGACCTACGAGCAGTACTTC	CASRRDLLATYEQYF
TRBV19	TRBD1	TRBJ1-4	.	TGTGCCAGTAGTATGGGGACAGTAAATGAAAAACTGTTTTTT	CASSMGTVNEKLFF
TRBV19	TRBD1	TRBJ1-2	.	TGTGCCAGTACCCGGGACAGGGGAAACTATGGCTACACCTTC	CASTRDRGNYGYTF
TRBV2	.	TRBJ2-2	.	TGTGCCAGCAGTCAAGGACATCCGAACACCGGGGAGCTGTTTTTT	CASSQGHPNTGELFF
TRBV6-5	.	TRBJ2-5	.	TGTGCCAGCAGGCGGGGAAGGGTAGAGACCCAGTACTTC	CASRRGRVETQYF
TRBV4-3	TRBD2	TRBJ2-1	.	TGCGCCAGCAGCCTCGCGGGCGGGGGATACAATGAGCAGTTCTTC	CASSLAGGGYNEQFF
TRBV9	.	TRBJ1-6	few	TGTGCCAGCAGCGTCGGACAGCCGAATTCACCCCTCCACTTT	CASSVGQPNSPLHF
TRBV30	TRBD1	TRBJ1-5	.	TGTGCCTGGAGTGTACGGGACAGGGGAAATCAGCCCCAGCATTTT	CAWSVRDRGNQPQHF
TRBV14	TRBD2	TRBJ2-1	.	TGTGCCAGCAGCCAAGGCCTTGGGAAACTAGCGGGGAGCTCCTACAATGAGCAGTTCTTC	CASSQGLGKLAGSSYNEQFF
TRBV4-1	TRBD1	TRBJ1-2	.	TGCGCCAGCAGCCCTCGGACAGGGGTCGGCTATGGCTACACCTTC	CASSPRTGVGYGYTF
TRBV10-3	TRBD2	TRBJ2-1	.	TGTGCCATCAGTGAGGGGACTAGCCAGTTCTTC	CAISEGTSQFF
TRBV19	TRBD2	TRBJ2-3	.	TGTGCCAGTAGTATAGGGGGACTAGCGGGGGAAGGAGATACGCAGTATTTT	CASSIGGLAGEGDTQYF
TRBV18	TRBD1	TRBJ2-2	.	TGTGCCAGCTCACTTAACGACAGGGGAAACACCGGGGAGCTGTTTTTT	CASSLNDRGNTGELFF
TRBV5-1	.	TRBJ2-7	.	TGCGCCAGCAGCTCGAGCTCCTACGAGCAGTACTTC	CASSSSSYEQYF
TRBV11-2	.	TRBJ2-3	.	TGTGCCAGCAGCTACCCTAGCGATACGCAGTATTTT	CASSYPSDTQYF
TRBV6-5	TRBD1	TRBJ1-1	.	TGTGCCAGCAGTCTCTCAGGGGGCGGCGGGACTGAAGCTTTCTTT	CASSLSGGGGTEAFF
TRBV9	TRBD1	TRBJ2-5	.	TGTGCCAGCAGCGTAAATTGGGACAGCCAAGAGACCCAGTACTTC	CASSVNWDSQETQYF
TRBV7-8	.	TRBJ1-4	.	TGTGCCAGCAGCTTTTGGGGCCCTAATGAAAAACTGTTTTTT	CASSFWGPNEKLFF
TRBV30	TRBD2	TRBJ2-3	.	TGTGCCTGGAGCGCACGGGCGGGGGGGCCCTTGAGCACAGATACGCAGTATTTT	CAWSARAGGPLSTDTQYF
TRBV5-1	.	TRBJ2-7	.	TGCGCCAGCAGCGTGCAACCGGGACAAACCTACGAGCAGTACTTC	CASSVQPGQTYEQYF
TRBV6-5	.	TRBJ1-3	.	TGTGCCACCCACAGCTCTGGAAACACCATATATTTT	CATHSSGNTIYF
TRBV5-4	TRBD1	TRBJ1-6	once	TGTGCCAGCAGCGGGGGACAGAGTCGACGTTCACCCCTCCACTTT	CASSGGQSRRSPLHF
TRBV12-3/TRBV12-4	.	TRBJ2-3	.	TGTGCCAGCACCTCTTTAGGCACAGATACGCAGTATTTT	CASTSLGTDTQYF
TRBV5-1	.	TRBJ1-1	.	TGCGCCAGCAGCTTGTTGGGACTGGGTGAAGCTTTCTTT	CASSLLGLGEAFF
TRBV9	TRBD2	TRBJ2-1	.	TGTGCCAGCAGCTCAAGACTAGCGGGGTCCTACAATGAGCAGTTCTTC	CASSSRLAGSYNEQFF
TRBV2	TRBD1	TRBJ1-1	.	TGTGCCAGCAGTAGCCCTCGGGACAGGGGGAGGATTGGTGAAGCTTTCTTT	CASSSPRDRGRIGEAFF
TRBV6-2/TRBV6-3	TRBD1	TRBJ1-1	.	TGTGCCAGCAGCACCCGGGACAGGGGGCGGATGAACACTGAAGCTTTCTTT	CASSTRDRGRMNTEAFF
TRBV19	.	TRBJ1-6	.	TGTGCCAGTAGTATCCGTCGTAGCTCCTATAATTCACCCCTCCACTTT	CASSIRRSSYNSPLHF
TRBV9	TRBD1	TRBJ1-1	.	TGTGCCAGCAGCACTGACAGGGCCGATGAAGCTTTCTTT	CASSTDRADEAFF
TRBV6-4	.	TRBJ1-1	few	TGTGCCAGCAGTGAGAACATGCGGGGAGGGACTGAAGCTTTCTTT	CASSENMRGGTEAFF
TRBV7-2	TRBD1	TRBJ2-7	.	TGTGCCAGCAGCTCAGGGGGCAGGGGGACCCCTTTTAACCCCTACGAGCAGTACTTC	CASSSGGRGTPFNPYEQYF
TRBV5-8	TRBD1	TRBJ2-7	.	TGTGCCAGCAGCTTCTCCGGGACAGGGAACGAGCAGTACTTC	CASSFSGTGNEQYF
TRBV2	.	TRBJ1-2	.	TGTGCCAGCAGTCTTCAGGGGAGCTACACCTTC	CASSLQGSYTF
TRBV7-8	.	TRBJ1-3	.	TGTGCCAGCAGCTTAGGACCTGGGGAGGCTGGAAACACCATATATTTT	CASSLGPGEAGNTIYF
TRBV5-6	TRBD1	TRBJ2-7	.	TGTGCCAGCAGCTTGCCGCGACAGGGACCTTACGAGCAGTACTTC	CASSLPRQGPYEQYF
TRBV18	.	TRBJ1-2	.	TGTGCCAGCTCACCACAATCAGGGGTAAATGGCTACACCTTC	CASSPQSGVNGYTF
TRBV5-1	.	TRBJ1-2	.	TGCGCCAGCAGCCCCGGTCCAGGGGACTATGGCTACACCTTC	CASSPGPGDYGYTF
TRBV7-3	TRBD2	TRBJ2-1	.	TGTGCCAGCAGCTTTATAGCGGGGGGCGACTACAATGAGCAGTTCTTC	CASSFIAGGDYNEQFF
TRBV14	TRBD1	TRBJ1-1	.	TGTGCCAGCAGCCTTCGGACAGGGGGCGGTAACACTGAAGCTTTCTTT	CASSLRTGGGNTEAFF
TRBV19	TRBD2	TRBJ2-1	.	TGTGCCAGTAGTTACCTAGCGGGGGGCTACAATGAGCAGTTCTTC	CASSYLAGGYNEQFF
TRBV7-2	.	TRBJ1-2	few	TGTGCCAGCAGCTTAGTTCCTGGGCCCAACTATGGCTACACCTTC	CASSLVPGPNYGYTF
TRBV9	TRBD2	TRBJ2-3	.	TGTGCCAGCAATTTCGAGCGGGGGAAATATTTT	CASNFERGKYF
TRBV7-3	TRBD2	TRBJ2-2	.	TGTGCCAGCAGCTTCCGCGGGGGGCCCAACACCGGGGAGCTGTTTTTT	CASSFRGGPNTGELFF
TRBV11-3	TRBD1	TRBJ1-5	few	TGTGCCAGCAGCTCGGGACAGGAGGAGCCCCAGCATTTT	CASSSGQEEPQHF
TRBV6-1	.	TRBJ2-2	few	TGTGCCAGCAGTGAAATCCAGGCTTCCACCGGGGAGCTGTTTTTT	CASSEIQASTGELFF
TRBV7-2	TRBD1	TRBJ2-7	many	TGTGCCAGCAGCTTAGGGCAGGGGGAGATCTACGAGCAGTACTTC	CASSLGQGEIYEQYF
TRBV7-2	.	TRBJ1-2	few	TGTGCCAGCAGCTCAGGGCGGGGTCAGCACTATGGCTACACCTTC	CASSSGRGQHYGYTF
TRBV4-2	.	TRBJ1-6	.	TGTGCCAGCAGCCAAGACCCCGCGAGGGAAGGATCACCCCTCCACTTT	CASSQDPAREGSPLHF